These 19 T cell receptor beta chains were sequenced from one sample in a study of T-cell memory formation after mild COVID-19. TCRdb re-analysed the 5' RACE reads in MiXCR, keeping a single row per CDR3 protein. The data contain roughly 12,000 distinct CDR3 sequences, around 15% of them singletons. The sample consisted of PBMCs or a T cell subset sorted from them (not recorded which). The origin of the receptors is a young man who had mild COVID-19 (a few samples of this study predate the infection). Cell type and time point are not known.

This clonotype was found many times. J is TRBJ2-1 and V is TRBV4-3; D remains ambiguous. The CDR3 spans 15 residues. The germline CDR1 and CDR2 sequences are LGHNA and YSLEER. Trimming removed 4 bases from V and 4 bases from J, with 14 bases in between. The DNA of the CDR3 is TGCGCCAGCAGCCGCAGTCCCAACTCTTACAATGAGCAGTTCTTC. It yields the protein CASSRSPNSYNEQFF.

This clonotype was counted many times. J is TRBJ2-1 and V is TRBV5-1; TRBD2 aligns across 9 bases. The V and J ends lost 2 bases and 4 bases, in that order; junction bases with no gene match: 7. The CDR3 is 16 amino acids. Per germline, CDR1 SGHRS and CDR2 YFSETQ. The CDR3: CASSLLPSGAYNEQFF. The CDR3 nucleotides read TGCGCCAGCAGCTTATTGCCTAGCGGGGCTTACAATGAGCAGTTCTTC.

By share, this clonotype counts as medium-sized. CDR3 in DNA: TGTGCCAGCAGCTTCATGGGCGGGGAGCTGTTTTTT. As protein: CASSFMGGELFF. This rearrangement joins TRBV13 to TRBJ2-2, with D unresolved. Germline CDR1 is PRHDT and CDR2 is FYEKMQ (reference sequence). The CDR3 extends over 12 amino acids. V lost 3 bases, J lost 7 bases, and 6 bases lay in between.

Many counts were recorded for this clonotype. The CDR3 coding sequence is TGCGCCAGCAGCTTGGCGGGTTCACTGGATACGCAGTATTTT. This encodes CASSLAGSLDTQYF. The rearrangement uses TRBV5-1 and TRBJ2-3, with D hard to call. The germline gives CDR1 SGHRS, CDR2 YFSETQ. V was clipped by 0 bases and J by 6 bases, with 11 bases between them. The CDR3 loop spans 14 amino acids.

In its sample, this clonotype was seen many times. The gene calls are TRBV7-2 and TRBJ2-1; 14 nucleotides align to TRBD2. With V trimmed by 5 bases and J by 0 bases, 6 bases remained unmatched. The germline V gene has CDR1 SGHTA and CDR2 FQGNSA. The CDR3 consists of 18 residues. CDR3 DNA: TGTGCCAGCAGCACCAGACTAGCGGGGGGGAGCTCCTACAATGAGCAGTTCTTC. This translates into CASSTRLAGGSSYNEQFF.

This clonotype appeared a few times. The chain is built from TRBV6-5 and TRBJ2-1, with D perhaps being TRBD1 or TRBD2 (5 bases each). V lost 4 bases and J 2 bases, leaving 6 bases between the germline ends. Germline values: CDR1 MNHEY, CDR2 SVGAGI. This CDR3 is built from 13 residues. The CDR3 bases are TGTGCCAGCAGTTTGGGACCCTACAATGAGCAGTTCTTC. It codes for CASSLGPYNEQFF.

There are a few counts of this clonotype. The chain has TRBV13 and TRBJ2-7; D is perhaps TRBD1 (5 bases). Germline loops: CDR1 PRHDT, CDR2 FYEKMQ (reference sequence). Trimming removed 2 bases from V and 2 bases from J, with 10 bases in between. The CDR3 contains 14 residues. The CDR3 nucleotides are TGTGCCAGCAGCTTATTTTGGGGCCCCTACGAGCAGTACTTC. Its translation is CASSLFWGPYEQYF. The variable domain in full, with the rest retrieved from reference TRBV13 and TRBJ2-7, is AAGVIQSPRHLIKEKRETATLKCYPIPRHDTVYWYQQGPGQDPQFLISFYEKMQSDKGSIPDRFSAQQFSDYHSELNMSSLELGDSALYFCASSLFWGPYEQYFGPGTRLTVT.

Only a few counts were recorded for this clonotype. This chain connects TRBV2 to TRBJ2-7; unclear D gene. V lost 6 bases, J lost 3 bases, and 3 bases lay in between. The germline gives CDR1 SNHLY, CDR2 FYNNEI. CDR3 length equals 10 residues. The CDR3 sequence is CASRGYEQYV. The CDR3 DNA sequence: TGTGCCAGCAGGGGCTACGAGCAGTACGTC.

A few counts support this clonotype. The J gene is TRBJ2-1, the V gene TRBV24-1; D not certain. V was clipped by 4 bases and J by 6 bases, with 6 bases between them. Germline-derived CDR1 and CDR2 are KGHDR and SFDVKD. The length of the CDR3 is 12 residues. The CDR3 sequence is CATSDFGNEQFF. CDR3 bases: TGTGCCACCAGTGACTTCGGCAATGAGCAGTTCTTC.

V is TRBV6-2 or TRBV6-3 and J is TRBJ2-3, with no clear D. Germline V CDR1 and CDR2: MNHEY, SVGEGT. The CDR3 has 12 residues. The V and J ends lost 6 bases and 1 base respectively, with 5 bases between them. The CDR3 DNA follows: TGTGCCAGCAGGAAAGGCACAGATACGCAGTATTTT. This gives the protein CASRKGTDTQYF.

The rearrangement joins TRBV28 to TRBJ2-1; D is unclear. The CDR3 spans 10 residues. The V and J ends lost 7 bases and 9 bases respectively, with 7 bases between them. Germline lookup yields CDR1 MDHEN and CDR2 SYDVKM. DNA of the CDR3: TGTGCCAGCAACCGCGGTGAGCAGTTCTTC. It translates to CASNRGEQFF.

This clonotype was seen ten or more times. The gene calls are TRBV12-5 and TRBJ2-1; no clear D gene. Per germline, CDR1 LGHNT and CDR2 FRNRAP. V was cut by 3 bases and J by 6 bases, with 9 bases left in between. CDR3 size: 13 residues. CDR3 nucleotide sequence: TGTGCTAGTGGTTTTCCGTGGCGCAATGAGCAGTTCTTC. Protein product: CASGFPWRNEQFF.

In its sample, this clonotype was seen many times. The chain links TRBV7-2 to TRBJ2-7, with TRBD1 matching over 8 bases. The CDR3 loop spans 13 amino acids. The germline gives CDR1 SGHTA, CDR2 FQGNSA. J lost 6 bases, V lost 7 bases, and 8 bases had no gene match. The CDR3 loop reads CASTPDREIEQYV. CDR3 bases: TGTGCCAGCACCCCGGACAGGGAGATCGAGCAGTACGTC.

This clonotype was counted between two and nine times. The chain links TRBV7-9 to TRBJ1-1; D gene uncertain. The germline gives CDR1 SEHNR, CDR2 FQNEAQ (reference sequence). The V gene lost 3 bases and the J gene lost 4 bases, with 3 bases spanning the gap. This CDR3 spans 11 amino acids. In nucleotides, the CDR3 is TGTGCCAGCAGCTTCGGCACTGAAGCTTTCTTT. It yields the protein CASSFGTEAFF. The variable domain in full, completed from reference TRBV7-9 and TRBJ1-1, reads DTGVSQNPRHKITKRGQNVTFRCDPISEHNRLYWYRQTLGQGPEFLTYFQNEAQLEKSRLLSDRFSAERPKGSFSTLEIQRTEQGDSAMYLCASSFGTEAFFGQGTRLTVV.

This clonotype was detected many times. V and J are TRBV7-8 and TRBJ2-1; the match to TRBD2 covers 9 bases. The trim removed 3 bases at V and 0 bases at J, leaving 9 bases unmatched. Germline CDR1 and CDR2: SGHVS and FQNEAQ. This CDR3 has 18 residues. CDR3 bases: TGTGCCAGCAGCTTGGAGGTAGCGGGGGTGAGCTCCTACAATGAGCAGTTCTTC. This gives the protein CASSLEVAGVSSYNEQFF. Full variable domain (outside the CDR3, taken from reference TRBV7-8 and TRBJ2-1): GAGVSQSPRYKVAKRGQDVALRCDPISGHVSLFWYQQALGQGPEFLTYFQNEAQLDKSGLPSDRFFAERPEGSVSTLKIQRTQQEDSAVYLCASSLEVAGVSSYNEQFFGPGTRLTVL.

This clonotype appeared many times. The chain couples TRBV12-3 or TRBV12-4 to TRBJ2-5, with no clear D. The V gene lost 2 bases and the J gene lost 4 bases, with 8 bases spanning the gap. The CDR3 spans 13 residues. In DNA form, the CDR3 reads TGTGCCAGCAGTTTAAGTACTTCAGAGACCCAGTACTTC. It codes for CASSLSTSETQYF.

This clonotype was picked up a small number of times. The gene calls are TRBV7-3 and TRBJ2-1; the D gene could be TRBD1 or TRBD2 (7 bases each). Germline V gene data show CDR1 as SGHTA and CDR2 as FQGTGA. The CDR3 runs 13 residues. The germline V and J ends were trimmed by 8 bases and 4 bases, with 12 bases remaining between them. CDR3 coding DNA: TGTGCCAGCTCAGGGGGGGGTTACAATGAGCAGTTCTTC. As protein: CASSGGGYNEQFF. Full variable domain (missing parts from reference TRBV7-3 and TRBJ2-1): GAGVSQTPSNKVTEKGKYVELRCDPISGHTALYWYRQSLGQGPEFLIYFQGTGAADDSGLPNDRFFAVRPEGSVSTLKIQRTERGDSAVYLCASSGGGYNEQFFGPGTRLTVL.

The chain recombines TRBV2 with TRBJ1-5; TRBD1 is a possible D gene (6 bases). The germline CDR1 and CDR2 sequences are SNHLY and FYNNEI. The CDR3 is made up of 15 amino acids. Trimming stripped 7 bases from V and 0 bases from J, with 13 bases between. CDR3 residues: CASTRGQNSNQPQHF. The DNA of the CDR3 is TGTGCCAGCACTAGAGGACAGAATAGCAATCAGCCCCAGCATTTT.

Many counts were recorded for this clonotype. The V call is TRBV20-1, the J call TRBJ1-2; D gene ambiguous. Per germline, CDR1 DFQATT and CDR2 SNEGSKA (reference sequence). The V end lost 0 bases, the J end lost 1 base, and 12 bases lay between the germline ends. The CDR3 consists of 15 residues. The CDR3 DNA reads as TGCAGTGCTAGAGATCCAGCGGGTTATAACTATGGCTACACCTTC. Translated, it gives CSARDPAGYNYGYTF.